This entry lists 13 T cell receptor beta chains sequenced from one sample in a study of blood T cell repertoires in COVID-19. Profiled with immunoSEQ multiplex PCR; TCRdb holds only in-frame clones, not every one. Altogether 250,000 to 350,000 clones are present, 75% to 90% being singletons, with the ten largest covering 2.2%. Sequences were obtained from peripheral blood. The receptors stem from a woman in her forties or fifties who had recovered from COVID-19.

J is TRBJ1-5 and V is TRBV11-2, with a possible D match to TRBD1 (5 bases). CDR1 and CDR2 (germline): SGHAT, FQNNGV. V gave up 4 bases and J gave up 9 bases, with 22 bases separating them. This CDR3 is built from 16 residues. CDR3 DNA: TGTGCCAGCAGCTCACAAACCCCGGGGGGGGACTTGCCCCAGCATTTT. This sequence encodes CASSSQTPGGDLPQHF.

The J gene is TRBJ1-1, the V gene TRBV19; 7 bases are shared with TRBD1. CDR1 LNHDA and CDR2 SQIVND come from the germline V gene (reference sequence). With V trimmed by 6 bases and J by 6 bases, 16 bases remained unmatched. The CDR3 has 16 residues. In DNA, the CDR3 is TGTGCCAGTAGCCGCCCTCTGACAGGGATTTTGGCTGAAGCTTTCTTT. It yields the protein CASSRPLTGILAEAFF.

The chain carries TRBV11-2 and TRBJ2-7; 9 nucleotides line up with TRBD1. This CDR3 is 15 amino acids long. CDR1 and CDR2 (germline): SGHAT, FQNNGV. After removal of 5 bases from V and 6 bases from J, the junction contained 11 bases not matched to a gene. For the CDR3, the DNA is TGTGCCAGCAGCCAAGTCCCGGGACAGGGTCCCGAGCAGTACTTC. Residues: CASSQVPGQGPEQYF.

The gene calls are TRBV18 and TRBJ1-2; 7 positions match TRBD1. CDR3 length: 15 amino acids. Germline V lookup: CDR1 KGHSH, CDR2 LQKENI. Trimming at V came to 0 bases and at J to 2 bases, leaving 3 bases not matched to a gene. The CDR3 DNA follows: TGTGCCAGCTCACCACCGGAGACAGGGAACTATGGCTACACCTTC. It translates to CASSPPETGNYGYTF.

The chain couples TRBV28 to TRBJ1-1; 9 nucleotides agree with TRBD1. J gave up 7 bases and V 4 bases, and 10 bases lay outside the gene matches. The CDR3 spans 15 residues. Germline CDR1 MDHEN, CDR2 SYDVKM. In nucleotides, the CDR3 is TGTGCCAGCAGTTCTCCCTACAGGGGGCAGGATGAAGCTTTCTTT. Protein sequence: CASSSPYRGQDEAFF.

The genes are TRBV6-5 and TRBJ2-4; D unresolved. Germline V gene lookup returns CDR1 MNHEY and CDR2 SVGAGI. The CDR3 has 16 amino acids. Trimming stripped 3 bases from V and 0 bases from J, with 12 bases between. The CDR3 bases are TGTGCCAGCAGTTATAGCCGAATCCTAGCCAAAAACATTCAGTACTTC. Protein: CASSYSRILAKNIQYF.

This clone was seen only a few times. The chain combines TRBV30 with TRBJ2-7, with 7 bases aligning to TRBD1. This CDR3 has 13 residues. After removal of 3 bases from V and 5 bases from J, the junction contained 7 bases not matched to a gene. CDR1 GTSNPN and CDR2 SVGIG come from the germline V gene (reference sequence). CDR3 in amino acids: CAWRKGALNEQYF. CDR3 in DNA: TGTGCCTGGAGGAAGGGGGCATTGAACGAGCAGTACTTC. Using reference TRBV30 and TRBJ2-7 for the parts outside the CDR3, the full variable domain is SQTIHQWPATLVQPVGSPLSLECTVEGTSNPNLYWYRQAAGRGLQLLFYSVGIGQISSEVPQNLSASRPQDRQFILSSKKLLLSDSGFYLCAWRKGALNEQYFGPGTRLTVT.

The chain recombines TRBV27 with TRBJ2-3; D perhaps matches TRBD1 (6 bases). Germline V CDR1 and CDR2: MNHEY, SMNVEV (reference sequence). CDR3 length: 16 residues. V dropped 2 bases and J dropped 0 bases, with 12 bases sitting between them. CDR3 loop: CASSLITGPSTDTQYF. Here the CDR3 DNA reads TGTGCCAGCAGTTTAATCACAGGGCCTAGCACAGATACGCAGTATTTT.

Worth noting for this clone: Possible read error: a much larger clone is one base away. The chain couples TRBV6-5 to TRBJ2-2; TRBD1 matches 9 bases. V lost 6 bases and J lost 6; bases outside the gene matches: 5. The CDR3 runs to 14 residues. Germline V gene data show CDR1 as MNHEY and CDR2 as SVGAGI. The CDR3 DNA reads TGTGCCAGCAGCCGACAGGGGGGGGCCGGGGAGCTGTTTTTT. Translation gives CASSRQGGAGELFF.

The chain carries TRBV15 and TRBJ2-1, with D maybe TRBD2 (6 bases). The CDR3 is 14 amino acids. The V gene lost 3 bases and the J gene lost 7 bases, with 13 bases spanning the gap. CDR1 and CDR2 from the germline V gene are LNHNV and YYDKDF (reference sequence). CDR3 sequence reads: CATSSHGSENEQFF. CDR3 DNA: TGTGCCACCAGCAGTCACGGGAGTGAAAATGAGCAGTTCTTC.

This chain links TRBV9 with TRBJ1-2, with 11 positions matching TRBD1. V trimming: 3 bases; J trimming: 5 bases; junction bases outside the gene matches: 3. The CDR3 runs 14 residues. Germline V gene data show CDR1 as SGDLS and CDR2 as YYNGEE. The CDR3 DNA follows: TGTGCCAGCAGCGACCGGGACAGGGGGTATGGCTACACCTTC. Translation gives CASSDRDRGYGYTF. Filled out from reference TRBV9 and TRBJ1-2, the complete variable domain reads DSGVTQTPKHLITATGQRVTLRCSPRSGDLSVYWYQQSLDQGLQFLIQYYNGEERAKGNILERFSAQQFPDLHSELNLSSLELGDSALYFCASSDRDRGYGYTFGSGTRLTVV.

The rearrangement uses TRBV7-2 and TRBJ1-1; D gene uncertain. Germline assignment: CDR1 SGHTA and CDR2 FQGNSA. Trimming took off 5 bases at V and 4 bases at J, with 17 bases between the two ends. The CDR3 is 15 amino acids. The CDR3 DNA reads TGTGCCAGCAGCCGTTTTTTGGGCTTGGGCACTGAAGCTTTCTTT. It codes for CASSRFLGLGTEAFF.

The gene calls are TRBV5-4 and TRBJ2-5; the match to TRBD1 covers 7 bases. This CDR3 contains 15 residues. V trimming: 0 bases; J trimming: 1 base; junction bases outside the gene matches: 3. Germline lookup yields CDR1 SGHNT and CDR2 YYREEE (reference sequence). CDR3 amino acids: CASSLASGGQETQYF. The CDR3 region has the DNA TGTGCCAGCAGCTTGGCATCAGGGGGCCAAGAGACCCAGTACTTC.